The 29 T cell receptor beta chains given below trace back to one sample, sequenced in a study of cytomegalovirus exposure and HLA in healthy donors (dated by TCRdb to about 2017). Libraries were constructed by the immunoSEQ multiplex PCR assay. A mixture of 60 forward primers for TCR Vbeta segments and 13 reverse primers for TCR Jbeta segments was used in the multiplex PCR. The source is immuneACCESS, and TCRdb retained only in-frame sequences with V and J called. Part of the clones is not carried over; for the studies checked, unresolved V genes explain less than half of this, and the remainder is unexplained. For this sample there are approximately 100,000 clones; around two thirds appear just once. The ten largest make up 3% to 4% of the sample. The sample taken for sequencing was PBMCs. These receptors were taken from a man younger than 40 in good health and CMV-seropositive.

The CDR3 DNA reads TGTGCCACAAAGGGGGCAGGGGGCAACGAAAACTATGGCTACACCTTC. Encoded protein: CATKGAGGNENYGYTF. V usage is TRBV19 and J usage is TRBJ1-2, with 8 bases that match TRBD1. Germline V lookup: CDR1 LNHDA, CDR2 SQIVND (reference sequence). J lost 2 bases, V lost 10 bases, and 15 bases had no gene match. CDR3 length: 16 residues.

This clone has only a few counts. V usage is TRBV2 and J usage is TRBJ2-1, with 8 bases that match TRBD2. This CDR3 region has 17 residues. Germline loops: CDR1 SNHLY, CDR2 FYNNEI. V shed 6 bases, J shed 7 bases, and the junction held 17 bases outside the gene matches. CDR3 DNA: TGTGCCAGCAGCCCCCGACAGCGGGGGATGCTTCGGAATGAGCAGTTCTTC. Protein: CASSPRQRGMLRNEQFF.

The chain recombines TRBV12-5 with TRBJ2-3; TRBD1 matches at 7 bases. The CDR3 runs 14 residues. Germline CDR1 and CDR2: LGHNT and FRNRAP. V gave up 2 bases and J gave up 4 bases; unmatched junction bases: 3. The CDR3 reads CASGLWQGADTQYF. In DNA form, the CDR3 reads TGTGCTAGTGGTTTGTGGCAGGGGGCAGATACGCAGTATTTT.

The rearrangement joins TRBV5-1 to TRBJ1-6; perhaps TRBD1 as D (5 bases). This CDR3 has 15 residues. Germline V gives CDR1 SGHRS, CDR2 YFSETQ. V was pared by 4 bases and J by 5 bases, with 13 bases between. The CDR3 DNA reads as TGCGCCAGCAGCCGGACATGGCAGGATAATTCACCCCTCCACTTT. Its protein product is CASSRTWQDNSPLHF.

The chain employs TRBV7-9 and TRBJ2-5, with TRBD2 as a possible D gene (5 bases). The CDR3 spans 13 residues. CDR1 SEHNR and CDR2 FQNEAQ come from the germline V gene (reference sequence). Trimming removed 1 base at V and 5 bases at J, with 8 bases between. Here the CDR3 DNA reads TGTGCCAGCAGCTTAGTCGGCGGGGAGACCCAGTACTTC. Its translation is CASSLVGGETQYF.

This clone appeared a few times. V usage is TRBV9 and J usage is TRBJ2-5, with 9 positions matching TRBD2. From germline, CDR1 is SGDLS and CDR2 YYNGEE. Losses at the gene ends were 2 bases for V and 3 bases for J; bases not matched to a gene: 2. CDR3 length: 14 residues. The CDR3 loop reads CASSVASGEETQYF. CDR3 bases: TGTGCCAGCAGCGTGGCTAGCGGGGAAGAGACCCAGTACTTC.

CDR3 region: CASSEVEGRDYGYTF. The DNA for the CDR3 is TGTGCCAGCAGTGAAGTGGAAGGGCGGGACTATGGCTACACCTTC. The chain is built from TRBV2 and TRBJ1-2, with D uncertain. The CDR3 is 15 residues long. CDR1 and CDR2 from the germline V gene are SNHLY and FYNNEI. Trimming shortened V by 1 base and J by 3 bases, and 12 bases separated the two germline ends.

The gene calls are TRBV21-1 and TRBJ2-3; the table's D call, TRBD2, has no DNA check behind it. TRBV21-1 is deemed a pseudogene. This CDR3 is built from 14 residues. CDR3 loop: CASLLAGLLDTQYF. The CDR3 bases are TGTGCCAGCCTCCTAGCGGGGTTGTTGGATACGCAGTATTTT.

The V call is TRBV6-6, the J call TRBJ1-2; D might be TRBD1 (5 bases). Looked up from germline, CDR1 is MNHNY and CDR2 is SVGAGI (reference sequence). CDR3 size: 15 residues. The V and J ends lost 0 bases and 3 bases respectively, with 11 bases between them. The CDR3 reads CASSYSLGGDYGYTF. The CDR3 region has the DNA TGTGCCAGCAGTTACTCACTGGGGGGGGACTATGGCTACACCTTC.

This clone has a handful of counts. This chain uses TRBV13 with TRBJ2-1; 7 nucleotides match TRBD2. J was trimmed by 3 bases and V by 1 base; bases with no gene match: 15. CDR1 is PRHDT and CDR2 is FYEKMQ in the germline V gene (reference sequence). The CDR3 is 19 amino acids. CDR3 sequence reads: CASSLVLGFGGGDYNEQFF. As DNA, the CDR3 is TGTGCCAGCAGCTTAGTTCTCGGTTTTGGGGGGGGTGACTACAATGAGCAGTTCTTC.

This clone appeared a few times. This sequence joins TRBV6-5 and TRBJ2-5; D perhaps matches TRBD2 (6 bases). V shed 10 bases and J shed 2 bases, with 11 bases lying between them. CDR1 is MNHEY, CDR2 SVGAGI, per germline. The CDR3 runs to 12 residues. Written as DNA, the CDR3 is TGTGCCACCCGGGGGAATCAAGAGACCCAGTACTTC. Residues: CATRGNQETQYF.

The chain is built from TRBV11-2 and TRBJ1-1; D gene uncertain. The germline V gene has CDR1 SGHAT and CDR2 FQNNGV. The CDR3 is 11 residues long. V was pared by 4 bases and J by 5 bases, with 5 bases between. Here the CDR3 DNA reads TGTGCCAGCAGCTCGGAGACTGAAGCTTTCTTT. This codes for CASSSETEAFF.

This clone was observed a handful of times. V is TRBV6-1 and J is TRBJ1-6; 8 nucleotides agree with TRBD1. V lost 5 bases and J lost 8; bases outside the gene matches: 5. Germline V gene sequence: CDR1 MNHNS, CDR2 SASEGT. This CDR3 is 14 amino acids long. The CDR3 DNA follows: TGTGCCAGCAGTCAGACAGGGGCCCATTCACCCCTCCACTTT. Translated: CASSQTGAHSPLHF.

The rearrangement joins TRBV5-1 to TRBJ2-2; D is undetermined. The germline CDR1 and CDR2 sequences are SGHRS and YFSETQ. Deletions cut 0 bases from V and 4 bases from J, with 16 bases between. There are 17 residues in the CDR3. This CDR3 is CASSLGTTWLTTGELFF. The CDR3 nucleotides are TGCGCCAGCAGCTTGGGTACGACATGGCTGACCACCGGGGAGCTGTTTTTT.

This chain links TRBV7-8 with TRBJ2-7, with 7 bases lining up with TRBD1. CDR1 SGHVS and CDR2 FQNEAQ come from the germline V gene. The CDR3 loop spans 12 amino acids. After removal of 4 bases from V and 6 bases from J, the junction contained 3 bases not matched to a gene. CDR3 protein: CASSSSGGEQYF. CDR3 nucleotide sequence: TGTGCCAGCAGCTCTTCAGGGGGCGAGCAGTACTTC. Full variable domain (missing parts from reference TRBV7-8 and TRBJ2-7): GAGVSQSPRYKVAKRGQDVALRCDPISGHVSLFWYQQALGQGPEFLTYFQNEAQLDKSGLPSDRFFAERPEGSVSTLKIQRTQQEDSAVYLCASSSSGGEQYFGPGTRLTVT.

This clone has more than one count but fewer than ten. The V and J genes are TRBV4-1 and TRBJ1-1; D possibly corresponds to TRBD1 (6 bases). The CDR3 length is 16 residues. CDR1 is MGHRA, CDR2 YSYEKL, per germline. The V end was cut by 3 bases, the J end by 3 bases, with 17 bases between. The CDR3 DNA follows: TGCGCCAGCAGCCAGGGGGCGCATCCGAGTGACACTGAAGCTTTCTTT. The encoded protein is CASSQGAHPSDTEAFF.

The chain uses TRBV7-2 and TRBJ1-5, with 10 bases aligning to TRBD1. The CDR3 covers 15 residues. CDR1 and CDR2 (germline): SGHTA, FQGNSA. V lost 5 bases and J lost 6; bases outside the gene matches: 7. CDR3 DNA: TGTGCCAGCAGCCTTCAGACAGGGGGCGTTCAGCCCCAGCATTTT. This encodes CASSLQTGGVQPQHF. Variable domain in full (rest from reference TRBV7-2 and TRBJ1-5): GAGVSQSPSNKVTEKGKDVELRCDPISGHTALYWYRQSLGQGLEFLIYFQGNSAPDKSGLPSDRFSAERTGGSVSTLTIQRTQQEDSAVYLCASSLQTGGVQPQHFGDGTRLSIL.

The CDR3 coding sequence is TGTGCCAGCTCACCACCGGGACTTCTACTGGAGACCCAGTACTTC. It encodes CASSPPGLLLETQYF. This chain uses TRBV18 with TRBJ2-5, with D possibly matching TRBD2 (6 bases). The CDR3 spans 15 residues. Germline loops: CDR1 KGHSH, CDR2 LQKENI. Trimming removed 0 bases from V and 5 bases from J, with 13 bases in between.

The V call is TRBV6-6, the J call TRBJ2-7; 9 nucleotides agree with TRBD2. The trim removed 2 bases at V and 6 bases at J, leaving 8 bases unmatched. CDR3 length equals 15 residues. Germline CDR1 MNHNY, CDR2 SVGAGI (reference sequence). CDR3 protein: CASSYLSSGEGEQYF. In DNA form, the CDR3 reads TGTGCCAGCAGTTACCTATCTAGCGGGGAGGGCGAGCAGTACTTC.

The chain uses TRBV7-2 and TRBJ2-5; TRBD2 aligns across 14 bases. Germline CDR1 reads SGHTA; CDR2 reads FQGNSA. V lost 4 bases, J lost 5 bases, and 6 bases stayed unmatched. This CDR3 comprises 16 residues. This CDR3 reads CASSSGTSGGWETQYF. CDR3 DNA: TGTGCCAGCAGCTCCGGGACTAGCGGGGGTTGGGAGACCCAGTACTTC.

V gene TRBV7-3 combines with J gene TRBJ2-1; maybe TRBD1 (6 bases). Germline loops: CDR1 SGHTA, CDR2 FQGTGA. The CDR3 totals 13 residues. Trimming removed 2 bases from V and 8 bases from J, with 10 bases in between. The CDR3 region has the DNA TGTGCCAGCAGCTTAGGCAGGGGAGATGAGCAGTTCTTC. It is translated as CASSLGRGDEQFF. The complete variable domain, with remaining parts taken from reference TRBV7-3 and TRBJ2-1, reads GAGVSQTPSNKVTEKGKYVELRCDPISGHTALYWYRQSLGQGPEFLIYFQGTGAADDSGLPNDRFFAVRPEGSVSTLKIQRTERGDSAVYLCASSLGRGDEQFFGPGTRLTVL.

This clone was detected only a few times. The chain combines TRBV5-1 with TRBJ2-1; 8 nucleotides align to TRBD1. The trim removed 2 bases at V and 9 bases at J, leaving 10 bases unmatched. The germline V gene encodes CDR1 SGHRS and CDR2 YFSETQ. The CDR3 loop spans 15 amino acids. The CDR3 nucleotides are TGCGCCAGCAGCTTCCCGGGACAGGCCCACCTTGAGCAGTTCTTC. This encodes CASSFPGQAHLEQFF.

The chain uses TRBV5-4 and TRBJ2-1, with 9 bases lining up with TRBD1. With 3 bases clipped from V and 8 bases from J, the junction kept 3 bases outside the gene matches. The CDR3 contains 13 residues. Germline CDR1 reads SGHNT; CDR2 reads YYREEE (reference sequence). CDR3 amino acids: CASSSGQGYEQFF. DNA of the CDR3: TGTGCCAGCAGCTCTGGACAGGGGTATGAGCAGTTCTTC.

This clone has just a few counts. This sequence joins TRBV5-1 and TRBJ2-2; D unresolved. CDR3 length: 14 residues. The V gene's germline CDR1 is SGHRS and CDR2 YFSETQ. Deletions cut 4 bases from V and 7 bases from J, with 14 bases between. The CDR3 loop is CASSVTRSNGELFF. Written as DNA, the CDR3 is TGCGCCAGCAGCGTGACAAGGTCGAACGGGGAGCTGTTTTTT.

For the CDR3, the DNA is TGTGCCAGCAGTTACTCGGAGGGGGCAGGGGCTTTCTTT. Translating gives CASSYSEGAGAFF. The rearrangement uses TRBV6-5 and TRBJ1-1; 7 bases map to TRBD1. V lost 0 bases and J lost 11; bases outside the gene matches: 6. Germline V gives CDR1 MNHEY, CDR2 SVGAGI. The CDR3 runs to 13 residues.

The rearrangement uses TRBV10-3 and TRBJ1-3; no definite D call. Trimming removed 6 bases at V and 0 bases at J, with 3 bases between. Germline CDR1 ENHRY, CDR2 SYGVKD. The CDR3 runs 12 residues. Here the CDR3 reads CAIRSSGNTIYF. The CDR3 region has the DNA TGTGCCATCAGGAGCTCTGGAAACACCATATATTTT.

The chain joins TRBV5-1 to TRBJ2-5; maybe TRBD2 (5 bases). The CDR3 extends over 14 amino acids. V was pared by 4 bases and J by 2 bases, with 12 bases between. Germline V gene sequence: CDR1 SGHRS, CDR2 YFSETQ. Here the CDR3 DNA reads TGCGCCAGCAGCCTCGGGAAGCTTCAAGAGACCCAGTACTTC. It specifies CASSLGKLQETQYF. The full variable domain, its missing parts supplied by reference TRBV5-1 and TRBJ2-5, is KAGVTQTPRYLIKTRGQQVTLSCSPISGHRSVSWYQQTPGQGLQFLFEYFSETQRNKGNFPGRFSGRQFSNSRSEMNVSTLELGDSALYLCASSLGKLQETQYFGPGTRLLVL.

This clone occurred a few times. The chain joins TRBV5-1 to TRBJ1-2; D possibly corresponds to TRBD1 (5 bases). This CDR3 is built from 15 residues. CDR1 is SGHRS, CDR2 YFSETQ, per germline. Trimming pared 3 bases from V and 4 bases from J, leaving 16 bases between. CDR3 bases: TGCGCCAGCAGCTCTGGAGGGGTGAGGGGCTATGGCTACACCTTC. This sequence encodes CASSSGGVRGYGYTF.

This sequence joins TRBV6-6 and TRBJ2-7; TRBD2 matches 10 bases. This CDR3 comprises 16 residues. The V gene's germline CDR1 is MNHNY and CDR2 SVGAGI (reference sequence). V lost 4 bases, J lost 4 bases, and 10 bases stayed unmatched. This CDR3 reads CASSSPLLAGVYEQYF. CDR3 coding DNA: TGTGCCAGCAGTTCCCCACTCCTAGCGGGGGTTTACGAGCAGTACTTC.